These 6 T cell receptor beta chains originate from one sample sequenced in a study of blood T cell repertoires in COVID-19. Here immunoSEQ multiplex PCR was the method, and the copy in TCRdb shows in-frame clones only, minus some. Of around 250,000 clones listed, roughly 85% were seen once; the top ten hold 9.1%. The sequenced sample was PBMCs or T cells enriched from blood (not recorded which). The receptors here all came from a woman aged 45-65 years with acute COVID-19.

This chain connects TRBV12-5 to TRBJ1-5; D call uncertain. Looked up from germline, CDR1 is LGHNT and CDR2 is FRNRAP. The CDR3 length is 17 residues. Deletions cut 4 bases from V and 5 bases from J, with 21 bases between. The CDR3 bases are TGTGCTAGTGGTTCCCCGACCGGGGTTCAGTTGGATCAGCCCCAGCATTTT. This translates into CASGSPTGVQLDQPQHF.

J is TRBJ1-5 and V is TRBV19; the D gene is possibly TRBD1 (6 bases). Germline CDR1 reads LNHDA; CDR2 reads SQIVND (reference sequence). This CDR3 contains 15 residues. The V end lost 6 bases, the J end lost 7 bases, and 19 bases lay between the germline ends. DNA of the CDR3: TGTGCCAGTAGCCCCCCCAGGGGCGAGGGACAGCCCCAGCATTTT. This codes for CASSPPRGEGQPQHF.

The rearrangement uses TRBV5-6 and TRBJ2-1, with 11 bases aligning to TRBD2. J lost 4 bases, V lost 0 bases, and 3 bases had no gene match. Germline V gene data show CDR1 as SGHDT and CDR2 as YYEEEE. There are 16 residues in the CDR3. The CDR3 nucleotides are TGTGCCAGCAGCTTGGCGGCTAGCGGGGGGTACAATGAGCAGTTCTTC. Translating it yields CASSLAASGGYNEQFF.

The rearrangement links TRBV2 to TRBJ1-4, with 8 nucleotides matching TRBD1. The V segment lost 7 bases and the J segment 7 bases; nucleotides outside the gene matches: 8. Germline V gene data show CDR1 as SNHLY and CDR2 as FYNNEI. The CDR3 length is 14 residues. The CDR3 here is CASKEQGVPEKLFF. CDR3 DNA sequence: TGTGCCAGCAAAGAACAGGGGGTACCTGAAAAACTGTTTTTT. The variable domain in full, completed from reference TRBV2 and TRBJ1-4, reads EPEVTQTPSHQVTQMGQEVILRCVPISNHLYFYWYRQILGQKVEFLVSFYNNEISEKSEIFDDQFSVERPDGSNFTLKIRSTKLEDSAMYFCASKEQGVPEKLFFGSGTQLSVL.

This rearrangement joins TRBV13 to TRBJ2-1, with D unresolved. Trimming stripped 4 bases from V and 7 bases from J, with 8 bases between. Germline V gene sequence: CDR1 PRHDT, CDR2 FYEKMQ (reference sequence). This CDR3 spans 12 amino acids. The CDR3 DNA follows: TGTGCCAGCAGCTACGACATTAATGAGCAGTTCTTC. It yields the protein CASSYDINEQFF.

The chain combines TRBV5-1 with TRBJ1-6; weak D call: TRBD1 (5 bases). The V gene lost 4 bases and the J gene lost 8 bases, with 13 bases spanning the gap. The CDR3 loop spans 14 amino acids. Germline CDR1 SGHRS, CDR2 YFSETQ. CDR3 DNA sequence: TGCGCCAGCAGCCGGTCATGGGGGGATTCACCCCTCCACTTT. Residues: CASSRSWGDSPLHF.